These 3 T cell receptor beta chains originate from one sample sequenced in a study of early T cells in non-severe SARS-CoV-2 infection. Each CDR3 protein is one row after TCRdb ran MiXCR on the 5' RACE reads. The sample has around 77,000 distinct CDR3 sequences, less than 5.5% seen once. The source material was whole blood, sampled at baseline. These receptors came from an adult who was a healthcare worker with PCR-confirmed SARS-CoV-2 infection or an uninfected control (not recorded which).

This clonotype showed up many times. The rearrangement links TRBV7-2 to TRBJ1-1; D remains unclear. Germline values: CDR1 SGHTA, CDR2 FQGNSA. V was trimmed by 5 bases and J by 0 bases, leaving 13 bases between them. This CDR3 is built from 15 residues. The CDR3 loop reads CASSPISLMNTEAFF. The CDR3 nucleotides are TGTGCCAGCAGCCCAATATCCCTTATGAACACTGAAGCTTTCTTT.

The chain combines TRBV5-5 with TRBJ1-1; D gene unclear. The CDR3 totals 15 residues. V lost 4 bases and J 3 bases, leaving 16 bases between the germline ends. Germline-derived CDR1 and CDR2 are SGHKS and YYEKEE (reference sequence). CDR3 sequence reads: CASSPRASEDTEAFF. The CDR3 DNA is TGTGCCAGCAGCCCCCGGGCGTCCGAGGACACTGAAGCTTTCTTT. Variable domain in full (rest from reference TRBV5-5 and TRBJ1-1): DAGVTQSPTHLIKTRGQQVTLRCSPISGHKSVSWYQQVLGQGPQFIFQYYEKEERGRGNFPDRFSARQFPNYSSELNVNALLLGDSALYLCASSPRASEDTEAFFGQGTRLTVV.

This clonotype was seen ten or more times. The J gene is TRBJ2-6, the V gene TRBV10-1; no clear D gene. CDR1 and CDR2 (germline): WNHNN, SYGVQD (reference sequence). The CDR3 spans 19 residues. The V and J ends lost 2 bases and 0 bases respectively, with 17 bases between them. Here the CDR3 DNA reads TGCGCCAGCAGTGAGACCCCTAATACAGCGCGCTCTGGGGCCAACGTCCTGACTTTC. Protein product: CASSETPNTARSGANVLTF.